The 19 T cell receptor beta chains given below trace back to one sample, sequenced in a study of blood T cells in healthy people across ages. Primed by a sample-barcoded 5' primer and a J-beta primer mix, a second PCR proceeded for roughly 6 to 12 cycles. TCRdb independently ran MiXCR on the 5' RACE reads; one entry per CDR3 protein. The sample contains about 1.4 million distinct CDR3 sequences, approximately 60% of which appear only once. The sequencing sample was made of blood. The receptors come from a man younger than 35 in good health.

This clonotype was seen a handful of times. The chain joins TRBV4-2 to TRBJ2-7; D possibly corresponds to TRBD2 (7 bases). In germline, CDR1 is LGHNA, CDR2 YNFKEQ. Trimming shortened V by 3 bases and J by 3 bases, and 15 bases separated the two germline ends. The CDR3 sequence is 15 residues long. CDR3 nucleotide sequence: TGTGCCAGCAGCCATGGGGGGGCCGGTATCTACGAGCAGTACTTC. It is translated as CASSHGGAGIYEQYF.

V and J are TRBV12-3 or TRBV12-4 and TRBJ1-1; 8 positions agree with TRBD1. With 6 bases clipped from V and 4 bases from J, the junction kept 4 bases outside the gene matches. This CDR3 is built from 13 residues. Here the CDR3 DNA reads TGTGCCAGCAGCTGGACAGGGATCACTGAAGCTTTCTTT. Protein sequence: CASSWTGITEAFF.

This chain joins TRBV4-1 and TRBJ2-5; TRBD2 aligns across 11 bases. The DNA matches TRBJ2-7 better at its end, which makes the J call doubtful. The CDR3 has 15 amino acids. CDR1 and CDR2 from the germline V gene are MGHRA and YSYEKL. The DNA for the CDR3 is TGCGCCAGCAGCCCTAGCGGGGGGTACTCCTACGAGCAGTACTTC. Encoded protein: CASSPSGGYSYEQYF.

This clonotype has a handful of counts. The genes are TRBV29-1 and TRBJ2-1; D gene unclear. CDR1 is SQVTM, CDR2 ANQGSEA, per germline. V lost 2 bases and J lost 10, with 9 bases in between. The CDR3 totals 11 residues. The CDR3 sequence: CSVERFSEQFF. Here the CDR3 DNA reads TGCAGCGTTGAACGTTTCTCGGAGCAGTTCTTC.

For this clonotype: Germline and junction disagree at one end, which may indicate a read error. This chain uses TRBV10-3 with TRBJ2-6; D perhaps matches TRBD1 (5 bases). The V gene's germline CDR1 is ENHRY and CDR2 SYGVKD. The CDR3 sequence is 16 residues long. Written as DNA, the CDR3 is TGTGCCATCAGTGAGTTTCAGCAGACTGGGGCCAACGCCCTGACTTTC. This gives the protein CAISEFQQTGANALTF.

This chain uses TRBV29-1 with TRBJ1-2, with no clear D. The CDR3 has 13 amino acids. From germline, CDR1 is SQVTM and CDR2 ANQGSEA. With 4 bases removed from V and 5 bases from J, the gap between germline ends came to 14 bases. CDR3 bases: TGCAGCGTTGGACTGGTGCGAAATTATGGCTACACCTTC. Amino acids: CSVGLVRNYGYTF.

In its sample, this clonotype was seen once. The chain carries TRBV27 and TRBJ1-1, with D hard to call. The CDR3 runs to 17 residues. CDR1 and CDR2 from the germline V gene are MNHEY and SMNVEV (reference sequence). V was pared by 4 bases and J by 0 bases, with 18 bases between. In DNA, the CDR3 is TGTGCCAGCAGTTCCGGTGAAGGAAGATTCATGAACACTGAAGCTTTCTTT. The encoded protein is CASSSGEGRFMNTEAFF.

This chain connects TRBV29-1 to TRBJ2-5, with 9 positions matching TRBD1. Per the germline V gene, CDR1 is SQVTM and CDR2 is ANQGSEA. This CDR3 comprises 13 residues. V lost 7 bases, J lost 1 base, and 4 bases stayed unmatched. The CDR3 DNA reads TGCAGCGGCCGGGACAGGGCCCAAGAGACCCAGTACTTC. Translated: CSGRDRAQETQYF. The complete variable domain, with remaining parts taken from reference TRBV29-1 and TRBJ2-5, reads SAVISQKPSRDICQRGTSLTIQCQVDSQVTMMFWYRQQPGQSLTLIATANQGSEATYESGFVIDKFPISRPNLTFSTLTVSNMSPEDSSIYLCSGRDRAQETQYFGPGTRLLVL.

The chain employs TRBV12-3 or TRBV12-4 and TRBJ2-5; TRBD1 might be the D (5 bases). The V gene lost 1 base and the J gene lost 2 bases, with 8 bases spanning the gap. The CDR3 is 14 residues long. The CDR3 sequence: CASSLDRTQETQYF. The CDR3 DNA follows: TGTGCCAGCAGTTTAGACAGGACACAAGAGACCCAGTACTTC.

This clonotype showed up just a few times. The rearrangement joins TRBV9 to TRBJ2-7; D unresolved. V shed 4 bases and J shed 0 bases, with 14 bases lying between them. Looked up from germline, CDR1 is SGDLS and CDR2 is YYNGEE. The CDR3 contains 15 residues. Written as DNA, the CDR3 is TGTGCCAGCAGCATGAGCGCCACTACCTCCTACGAGCAGTACTTC. Its translation is CASSMSATTSYEQYF.

V and J are TRBV4-3 and TRBJ2-5; 12 positions match TRBD2. This CDR3 has 14 amino acids. The J segment lost 9 bases and the V segment lost 4 bases, leaving 6 bases of the junction unmatched. Germline CDR1 reads LGHNA; CDR2 reads YSLEER. The CDR3 DNA is TGCGCCAGCAGCCCAGGACTAGCGGGGACGTCCCAGTACTTC. Translated, it gives CASSPGLAGTSQYF.

This clonotype showed up just a few times. This chain links TRBV4-2 with TRBJ2-3; 15 bases are shared with TRBD2. Germline V gene data show CDR1 as LGHNA and CDR2 as YNFKEQ. The CDR3 totals 16 residues. V dropped 0 bases and J dropped 6; count of bases not matched to a gene: 1. This CDR3 is CASSQEGTSGRDTQYF. Here the CDR3 DNA reads TGTGCCAGCAGCCAAGAAGGGACTAGCGGGAGGGATACGCAGTATTTT.

The chain couples TRBV27 to TRBJ2-7; 8 bases map to TRBD2. Germline assignment: CDR1 MNHEY and CDR2 SMNVEV (reference sequence). Trimming at V came to 8 bases and at J to 2 bases, leaving 8 bases not matched to a gene. The CDR3 consists of 14 residues. The chain's CDR3 is CASRVTSGPYEQYF. CDR3 nucleotides: TGTGCCAGCCGCGTAACTAGCGGCCCCTACGAGCAGTACTTC.

In this sample, this clonotype turned up once. The rearrangement links TRBV6-6 to TRBJ2-1, with 13 bases identical to TRBD2. Judging by the DNA end, TRBJ2-7 fits better; the J call may be wrong. The germline gives CDR1 MNHNY, CDR2 SVGAGI (reference sequence). The CDR3 loop spans 16 amino acids. Here the CDR3 reads CASSYILAGGIDEQYF. Written as DNA, the CDR3 is TGTGCCAGCAGTTATATACTAGCGGGGGGGATAGATGAGCAGTACTTC.

The chain carries TRBV4-3 and TRBJ1-5; possibly TRBD1 for D (5 bases). The germline V and J ends were trimmed by 4 bases and 7 bases, with 11 bases remaining between them. The germline V gene encodes CDR1 LGHNA and CDR2 YSLEER. The CDR3 is made up of 13 amino acids. As DNA, the CDR3 is TGCGCCAGCAGCCCCGGGACGGCGCAGCCCCAGCATTTT. This translates into CASSPGTAQPQHF.

A few counts support this clonotype. The CDR3 DNA is TGCAGCGTTGCAACGACAGGGGGACGGGAGACCCAGTACTTC. Protein product: CSVATTGGRETQYF. The rearrangement uses TRBV29-1 and TRBJ2-5; 9 bases match TRBD1. The V gene's germline CDR1 is SQVTM and CDR2 ANQGSEA. CDR3 length: 14 residues. Trimming removed 4 bases from V and 5 bases from J; junction bases left unmatched: 8.

This chain joins TRBV20-1 and TRBJ1-2; D is unresolved. CDR1 DFQATT and CDR2 SNEGSKA come from the germline V gene (reference sequence). V was clipped by 3 bases and J by 0 bases, with 5 bases between them. This CDR3 has 12 amino acids. The CDR3 protein is CSASPTNYGYTF. As DNA, the CDR3 is TGCAGTGCTAGTCCGACTAACTATGGCTACACCTTC.

V gene TRBV20-1 combines with J gene TRBJ2-1, with 9 bases identical to TRBD1. The CDR3 contains 14 residues. CDR1 and CDR2 from the germline V gene are DFQATT and SNEGSKA (reference sequence). Trimming cost V 6 bases and J 4 bases; bases outside gene matches: 7. The CDR3 nucleotides read TGCAGTGCCGCCTGGACAGGGGCGTACAATGAGCAGTTCTTC. Amino acid sequence: CSAAWTGAYNEQFF.

CDR3 coding DNA: TGTGCCAGCAGCGACAGGGTAACGAGCTCCTATAATTCACCCCTCCACTTT. Translation: CASSDRVTSSYNSPLHF. The chain uses TRBV2 and TRBJ1-6, with 7 bases identical to TRBD1. V lost 6 bases and J lost 0; bases outside the gene matches: 8. Per the germline V gene, CDR1 is SNHLY and CDR2 is FYNNEI. CDR3 length equals 17 residues.